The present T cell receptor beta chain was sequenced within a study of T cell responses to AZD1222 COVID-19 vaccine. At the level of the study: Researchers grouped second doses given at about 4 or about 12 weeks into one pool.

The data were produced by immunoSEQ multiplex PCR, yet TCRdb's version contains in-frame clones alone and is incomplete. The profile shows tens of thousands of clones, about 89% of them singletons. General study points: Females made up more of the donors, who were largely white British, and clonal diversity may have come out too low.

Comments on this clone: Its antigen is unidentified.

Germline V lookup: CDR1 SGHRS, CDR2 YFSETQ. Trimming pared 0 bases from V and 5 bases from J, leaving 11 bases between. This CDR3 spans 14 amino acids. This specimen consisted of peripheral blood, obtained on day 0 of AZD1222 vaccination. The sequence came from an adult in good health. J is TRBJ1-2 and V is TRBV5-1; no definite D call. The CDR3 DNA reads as TGCGCCAGCAGCTTGGGACAAGTCGGTTATGGCTACACCTTC. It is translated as CASSLGQVGYGYTF.